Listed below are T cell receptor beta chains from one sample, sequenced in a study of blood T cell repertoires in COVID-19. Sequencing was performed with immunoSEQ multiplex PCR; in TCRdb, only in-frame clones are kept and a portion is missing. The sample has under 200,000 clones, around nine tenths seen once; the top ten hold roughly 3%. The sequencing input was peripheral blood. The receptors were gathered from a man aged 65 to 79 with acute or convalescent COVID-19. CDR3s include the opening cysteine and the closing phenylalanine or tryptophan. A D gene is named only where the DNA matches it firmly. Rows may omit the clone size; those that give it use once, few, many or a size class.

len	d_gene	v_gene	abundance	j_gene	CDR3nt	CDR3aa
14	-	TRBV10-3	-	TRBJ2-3	TGTGCCATCAGAAGAACGGAGGACCCAGATACGCAGTATTTT	CAIRRTEDPDTQYF
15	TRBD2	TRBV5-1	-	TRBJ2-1	TGCGCCAGCAGCTTGGTAGCGGGAGGGCCCAATGAGCAGTTCTTC	CASSLVAGGPNEQFF
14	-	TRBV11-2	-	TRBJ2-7	TGTGCCAGCAGCTTGGTTCTTTCGGGCTACGAGCAGTACTTC	CASSLVLSGYEQYF
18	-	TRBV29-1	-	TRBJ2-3	TGCAGCGTAGATGCCGGGACTGCTTCTGACGAATATGTTGATACGCAGTATTTT	CSVDAGTASDEYVDTQYF
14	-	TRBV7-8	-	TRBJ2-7	TGTGCCAGCAGCTTTGACCGGGGTATCTACGAGCAGTACTTC	CASSFDRGIYEQYF
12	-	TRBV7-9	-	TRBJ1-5	TGTGCCAGCAGCTTAGACCAGCAGCCCCAGCATTTT	CASSLDQQPQHF
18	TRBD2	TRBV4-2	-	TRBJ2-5	TGTGCCAGCAGCCAAGACGGGTTAGCGGGGGGGTTCGAAGAGACCCAGTACTTC	CASSQDGLAGGFEETQYF
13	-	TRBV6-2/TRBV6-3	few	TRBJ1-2	TGTGCCAGCAGTGAGGACAAGCTCTATGGCTACACCTTC	CASSEDKLYGYTF
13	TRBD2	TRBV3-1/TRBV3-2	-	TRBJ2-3	TGTGCCAGCAGCCTACTAGCGACAGATACGCAGTATTTT	CASSLLATDTQYF
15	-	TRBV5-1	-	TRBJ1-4	TGCGCCAGCAGCTCCCCATTGGGCCAGGGGGAAAAACTGTTTTTT	CASSSPLGQGEKLFF
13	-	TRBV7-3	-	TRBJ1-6	TGTGCCAGCAGCCCAGGGCATAATTCACCCCTCCACTTT	CASSPGHNSPLHF
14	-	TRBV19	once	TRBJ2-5	TGTGCCAGTAGTATCGGGACTGACCAAGAGACCCAGTACTTC	CASSIGTDQETQYF
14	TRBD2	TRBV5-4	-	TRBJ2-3	TGTGCCAGCAGCTTGGGGACTAGCGCAGATACGCAGTATTTT	CASSLGTSADTQYF
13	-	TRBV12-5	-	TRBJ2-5	TGTGCTAGTGGTTTGTCGGGGGTAGAGACCCAGTACTTC	CASGLSGVETQYF
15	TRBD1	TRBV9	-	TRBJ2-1	TGTGCCAGCAGCGACACCGGGACAGGGGGCAATGAGCAGTTCTTC	CASSDTGTGGNEQFF
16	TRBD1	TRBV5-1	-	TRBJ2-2	TGCGCCAGCACCTGGGATCCAGGGGGAAACACCGGGGAGCTGTTTTTT	CASTWDPGGNTGELFF
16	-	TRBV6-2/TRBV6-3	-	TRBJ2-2	TGTGCCAGCAGTTATTTAACAGGGTTGAACACCGGGGAGCTGTTTTTT	CASSYLTGLNTGELFF
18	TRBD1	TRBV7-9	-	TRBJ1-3	TGTGCCAGCAGCTTAGGGGTCGGACAGGGGGCGTTCGGAAACACCATATATTTT	CASSLGVGQGAFGNTIYF
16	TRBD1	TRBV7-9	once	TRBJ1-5	TGTGCCAGCAGCGTATACCCGGGACAGGGGGATCAGCCCCAGCATTTT	CASSVYPGQGDQPQHF
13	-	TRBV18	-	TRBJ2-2	TGTGCCAGCTCCGGGACACACACCGGGGAGCTGTTTTTT	CASSGTHTGELFF
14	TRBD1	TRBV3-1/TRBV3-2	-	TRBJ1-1	TGTGCCAGCAGACCCTTTAAGGGGGCGACTGAAGCTTTCTTT	CASRPFKGATEAFF
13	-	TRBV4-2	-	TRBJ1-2	TGTGCCAGCAGCCAAGAAGTTAGCTATGGCTACACCTTC	CASSQEVSYGYTF
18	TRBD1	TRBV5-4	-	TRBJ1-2	TGTGCCAGCAGCTTGGGGCCGGTGAGGGGGCCTATGAACTATGGCTACACCTTC	CASSLGPVRGPMNYGYTF
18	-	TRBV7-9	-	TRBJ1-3	TGTGCCAGCAGCTTAGTCGAGGGGCCTAGGACAGCTGGAAACACCATATATTTT	CASSLVEGPRTAGNTIYF
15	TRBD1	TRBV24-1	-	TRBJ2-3	TGTGCCACCAGTGATCCAGGGGGCGACGGAGATACGCAGTATTTT	CATSDPGGDGDTQYF
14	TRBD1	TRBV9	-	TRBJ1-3	TGTGCCAGCAGCGCTACAGGGGCTGGAAACACCATATATTTT	CASSATGAGNTIYF
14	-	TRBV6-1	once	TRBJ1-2	TGTGCCAGCAGTGAACTGGGGGGGGACTATGGCTACACCTTC	CASSELGGDYGYTF
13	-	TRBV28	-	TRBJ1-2	TGTGCCAGCCGGGGAGGGGCAGCCTATGGCTACACCTTC	CASRGGAAYGYTF